The sequence of this T cell receptor (beta chain) was determined in a study of T cell responses to AZD1222 COVID-19 vaccine. Overall study findings and caveats: Nearly half of spike-specific TCRs reportedly go after variant regions that carry no mutations.

Using immunoSEQ multiplex PCR, the repertoire was profiled, and TCRdb retains in-frame clones only, with some absent. The sample has about 180,000 clones, 85% to 90% seen once. On this clone itself: What it recognizes is unknown.

Looked up from germline, CDR1 is MNHNS and CDR2 is SASEGT. This CDR3 is 14 amino acids long. V was cut by 2 bases and J by 4 bases, with 9 bases left in between. The starting material was peripheral blood, obtained on day 0 of AZD1222 vaccination. The chain couples TRBV6-1 to TRBJ1-5; D is undetermined. The TCR was taken from an adult in good health. This CDR3 reads CASSETGANQPQHF. DNA for the CDR3: TGTGCCAGCAGTGAAACGGGAGCTAATCAGCCCCAGCATTTT.